The 17 T cell receptor beta chains given below trace back to one sample, sequenced in a study of blood T cell repertoires in COVID-19. TCRdb's copy holds only in-frame clones and misses some; the assay was immunoSEQ multiplex PCR. The data contain a few hundred thousand clones, about 86% of them singletons. The sample was PBMCs or T cells enriched from blood (not recorded which). These receptors were obtained from a woman aged 25 to 39 who had been exposed to COVID-19.

The rearrangement links TRBV5-1 to TRBJ1-2; D gene uncertain. CDR3 size: 13 residues. V lost 4 bases and J 0 bases, leaving 7 bases between the germline ends. Germline assignment: CDR1 SGHRS and CDR2 YFSETQ. CDR3 coding DNA: TGCGCCAGCAGCAGCGGGGCTAACTATGGCTACACCTTC. Translating gives CASSSGANYGYTF.

The DNA for the CDR3 is TGCGCCAGCAGACTTACAGGGGGCTCAAATCAGCCCCAGCATTTT. Translated: CASRLTGGSNQPQHF. V usage is TRBV5-1 and J usage is TRBJ1-5, with 9 bases identical to TRBD1. Germline values: CDR1 SGHRS, CDR2 YFSETQ. CDR3 length equals 15 residues. Unmatched junction bases numbered 7, after V lost 5 bases and J lost 4 bases. Variable domain in full (rest from reference TRBV5-1 and TRBJ1-5): KAGVTQTPRYLIKTRGQQVTLSCSPISGHRSVSWYQQTPGQGLQFLFEYFSETQRNKGNFPGRFSGRQFSNSRSEMNVSTLELGDSALYLCASRLTGGSNQPQHFGDGTRLSIL.

V usage is TRBV6-5 and J usage is TRBJ1-1; 8 nucleotides align to TRBD1. The trim removed 7 bases at V and 4 bases at J, leaving 5 bases unmatched. CDR3 length: 13 amino acids. The germline gives CDR1 MNHEY, CDR2 SVGAGI. The CDR3, as DNA: TGTGCCAGCACGACAGGGGAAGGCACTGAAGCTTTCTTT. Residues: CASTTGEGTEAFF.

The chain has TRBV5-1 and TRBJ1-1, with 11 bases lining up with TRBD1. Germline assignment: CDR1 SGHRS and CDR2 YFSETQ. Trimming removed 4 bases from V and 5 bases from J; junction bases left unmatched: 4. The CDR3 spans 14 residues. The CDR3 DNA reads as TGCGCCAGCAGCCGGGGGACAGGGGGAACTGAAGCTTTCTTT. This gives the protein CASSRGTGGTEAFF.

The CDR3 protein is CASSFGRGGAGSEQYF. The CDR3 DNA sequence: TGTGCCAGCAGCTTCGGGCGAGGGGGCGCGGGAAGCGAGCAGTACTTC. The chain has TRBV13 and TRBJ2-7; D is perhaps TRBD1 (7 bases). Germline CDR1 reads PRHDT; CDR2 reads FYEKMQ (reference sequence). Trimming cost V 3 bases and J 6 bases, with 21 bases left between them. This CDR3 region has 16 residues.

The chain is built from TRBV7-9 and TRBJ2-3; 15 bases are shared with TRBD2. The CDR3 has 14 amino acids. V was pared by 9 bases and J by 6 bases, with 4 bases of the junction left unmatched. Germline V gene data show CDR1 as SEHNR and CDR2 as FQNEAQ (reference sequence). The CDR3 nucleotides are TGTGCCAGTGTCGGGACTAGCGGGGGGGATACGCAGTATTTT. It encodes CASVGTSGGDTQYF.

The chain recombines TRBV9 with TRBJ1-4, with D perhaps TRBD1 (5 bases). CDR3 length equals 15 residues. Germline CDR1 is SGDLS and CDR2 is YYNGEE. Between the trimmed V and J ends, which lost 4 bases and 2 bases, there was a span of 12 bases. CDR3 nucleotides: TGTGCCAGCAGCCCAACCGGGGGTACTAATGAAAAACTGTTTTTT. Its translation: CASSPTGGTNEKLFF.

This clone was found once. The chain recombines TRBV5-5 with TRBJ2-7; possibly TRBD1 for D (6 bases). This CDR3 contains 13 residues. The V gene lost 3 bases and the J gene lost 2 bases, with 9 bases spanning the gap. Germline CDR1 and CDR2: SGHKS and YYEKEE (reference sequence). CDR3 sequence: CASSSAGAYEQYF. CDR3 in DNA: TGTGCCAGCAGCTCCGCAGGGGCCTACGAGCAGTACTTC.

Concerning this clone: Other DNA sequences from this sample encode an identical CDR3 as well. The CDR3 sequence is CATSDFGNQPQHF. CDR3 bases: TGTGCCACCAGTGATTTCGGTAATCAGCCCCAGCATTTT. The rearrangement links TRBV24-1 to TRBJ1-5; no clear D. From germline, CDR1 is KGHDR and CDR2 SFDVKD. The V end lost 1 base, the J end lost 4 bases, and 4 bases lay between the germline ends. The CDR3 runs 13 residues.

CDR3 bases: TGTGCCAGCAGCCATCGCGGCAGATACACTGAAGCTTTCTTT. Translating gives CASSHRGRYTEAFF. J is TRBJ1-1 and V is TRBV14; D is ambiguous. V was shortened by 3 bases and J by 3 bases, with 11 bases between the two germline ends. Per the germline V gene, CDR1 is SGHDN and CDR2 is FVKESK. The CDR3 covers 14 residues.

The gene calls are TRBV5-1 and TRBJ2-1; 12 bases fit TRBD2. This CDR3 is built from 15 residues. V shed 4 bases, J shed 6 bases, and the junction held 5 bases outside the gene matches. In germline, CDR1 is SGHRS, CDR2 YFSETQ. The CDR3 here is CASSGGLAGPNEQFF. The CDR3 DNA reads TGCGCCAGCAGCGGGGGACTAGCGGGTCCCAATGAGCAGTTCTTC.

V gene TRBV15 combines with J gene TRBJ1-2; D remains unclear. CDR3 length: 12 amino acids. The V end lost 1 base, the J end lost 8 bases, and 8 bases lay between the germline ends. Germline CDR1 is LNHNV and CDR2 is YYDKDF (reference sequence). The CDR3 loop is CATSRVSGGYTF. CDR3 DNA sequence: TGTGCCACCAGCAGAGTGTCGGGGGGCTACACCTTC.

The CDR3 region has the DNA TGTGCCTTATTCGGGTTCTACGAGCAGTACTTC. It yields the protein CALFGFYEQYF. This chain joins TRBV30 and TRBJ2-7; D gene unclear. Germline assignment: CDR1 GTSNPN and CDR2 SVGIG (reference sequence). The CDR3 extends over 11 amino acids. V was clipped by 7 bases and J by 3 bases, with 10 bases between them.

The chain recombines TRBV7-8 with TRBJ2-3; 9 bases match TRBD2. This CDR3 region has 17 residues. Trimming cost V 1 base and J 2 bases; bases outside gene matches: 7. Germline V gene data show CDR1 as SGHVS and CDR2 as FQNEAQ. The CDR3 reads CASSLGVAGGFTDTQYF. The CDR3, as DNA: TGTGCCAGCAGCTTAGGAGTGGCGGGGGGGTTCACAGATACGCAGTATTTT.

The rearrangement joins TRBV30 to TRBJ1-2; no firm D call. Germline V gene sequence: CDR1 GTSNPN, CDR2 SVGIG (reference sequence). V lost 3 bases and J lost 2, with 16 bases in between. The CDR3 length is 15 residues. CDR3 loop: CAWSRGQQRNYGYTF. The CDR3 nucleotides are TGTGCCTGGAGCAGAGGCCAACAAAGAAACTATGGCTACACCTTC.

This chain connects TRBV3-1 (or the pseudogene TRBV3-2) to TRBJ2-3; TRBD2 matches at 10 bases. With 4 bases clipped from V and 5 bases from J, the junction kept 9 bases outside the gene matches. Germline V lookup: CDR1 LGHDT, CDR2 YNNKEL (reference sequence). The CDR3 consists of 16 residues. CDR3 region: CASSPLLAGVEDTQYF. CDR3 nucleotide sequence: TGTGCCAGCAGCCCCCTCCTAGCGGGGGTCGAAGATACGCAGTATTTT.

The rearrangement joins TRBV27 to TRBJ1-3, with a weak D call TRBD1 (5 bases). Deletions cut 5 bases from V and 1 base from J, with 6 bases between. The CDR3 loop spans 13 amino acids. CDR1 is MNHEY, CDR2 SMNVEV, per germline (reference sequence). The chain's CDR3 is CASSRGSGNTIYF. The CDR3 DNA sequence: TGTGCCAGCAGTAGGGGTTCTGGAAACACCATATATTTT.